Listed below are T cell receptor beta chains from one sample, sequenced in a study of shared T cell receptors in the human thymus. The data were produced by immunoSEQ multiplex PCR, yet TCRdb's version contains in-frame clones alone and is incomplete. The sample records about 660,000 clones, around 87% being singletons. In addition, the sample was reused for a study of human thymus T cells.

The sample consisted of thymocytes. All receptors derive from a boy less than two years old with a congenital heart defect. Each CDR3 is given with its conserved first and last residue. The D gene is left open where the match is weak. Some rows mark clone size as missing; the rest say once, few, many or name a class of expanded clone.

>TRBJ1-3|TRBD1|.|TRBV4-3
TGCGCCAGCAGCCAAGTCGCCACAGGGGGCCAGAGCTCTGGAAACACCATATATTTT
CASSQVATGGQSSGNTIYF
>TRBJ2-1|TRBD2|.|TRBV2
TGTGCCAGCAGTATTCCGGGACAGCGAGCGGGAGGAGGCTCGGATGAGCAGTTCTTC
CASSIPGQRAGGGSDEQFF
>TRBJ2-2|TRBD2|once|TRBV5-1
TGCGCCAGCAGCTTGGGCGGGACACAAGGACTAGCAGATAACACCGGGGAGCTGTTTTTT
CASSLGGTQGLADNTGELFF
>TRBJ1-2|TRBD1|.|TRBV28
TGTGCCAGCAGTTTGGAGGGGGCTTGCTATGGCTACACCTTC
CASSLEGACYGYTF
>TRBJ2-5|TRBD2|.|TRBV19
TGTGCCAGTAGGGAGACTAGCGGGGGGCAAGAGACCCAGTACTTC
CASRETSGGQETQYF
>TRBJ2-2|.|.|TRBV27
TGTGCCAGCAGTTGCCGGAGGGGCGCAGGAAGAACCGGGGAGCTGTTTTTT
CASSCRRGAGRTGELFF
>TRBJ2-1|TRBD1|.|TRBV27
TGTGCCAGCAGCCCTAGACAGGGGGGGTACAATGAGCAGTTCTTC
CASSPRQGGYNEQFF
>TRBJ2-5|.|.|TRBV28
TGTGCCAGCAGTTTTAGGGCCCGGGACTCAAAAGAGACCCAGTACTTC
CASSFRARDSKETQYF
>TRBJ2-3|TRBD2|few|TRBV12-5
TGTGCTAGTGGTTTCTCCGGGACTAGCGGGAGTTGGTCCGATACGCAGTATTTT
CASGFSGTSGSWSDTQYF
>TRBJ1-5|.|.|TRBV6-5
TGTGCCAGCAGTTCGTTCAGCGGTGGCGACCAGCCCCAGCATTTT
CASSSFSGGDQPQHF
>TRBJ2-6|TRBD1|.|TRBV4-3
TGCGCCAGCAGCCCTGGACAGGGTCCCTCTGGGGCCAACGTCCTGACTTTC
CASSPGQGPSGANVLTF
>TRBJ1-2|.|.|TRBV5-1
TGCGCCAGCAGCTTGGTTCGGGGGGCGGAAGGCTACCCCTTC
CASSLVRGAEGYPF
>TRBJ2-7|TRBD2|.|TRBV10-1
TGCGCCAGCAGAAACGGGACTAGCTCCTACGAGCAGTACTTC
CASRNGTSSYEQYF
>TRBJ1-1|.|.|TRBV6-5
TGTGCCAGCAGCCTCAGGGCCTACGTGAACACTGAAGCTTTCTTT
CASSLRAYVNTEAFF
>TRBJ1-3|.|.|TRBV10-3
TGTGCCATCTCGGCCCTCACAGGAAGCTCTGGAAACACCATATATTTT
CAISALTGSSGNTIYF
>TRBJ2-2|TRBD1|.|TRBV15
TGTGCCACCAGCATCAGGGGACAGGGTTGGCCCGGGGAGCTGTTTTTT
CATSIRGQGWPGELFF
>TRBJ2-2|.|.|TRBV9
TGTGCCAGCAGCGGAGGTGTCGGGACTAACACCGGGGAGCTGTTTTTT
CASSGGVGTNTGELFF
>TRBJ2-5|.|.|TRBV30
TGTGCCTGGAGTGTACCAGGCAGGGAGGACCAAGAGACCCAGTACTTC
CAWSVPGREDQETQYF
>TRBJ2-1|.|few|TRBV6-5
TGTGCCAGCAGTTCCCGAATACACAGGGTCTACAATGAGCAGTTCTTC
CASSSRIHRVYNEQFF
>TRBJ1-4|.|.|TRBV19
TGTGCCAGTAGTACGGACCAGGGTGCTAATGAAAAACTGTTTTTT
CASSTDQGANEKLFF
>TRBJ1-2|TRBD1|.|TRBV19
TGTGCCGGATCGACAGGGGCACCTGTCTATGGCTACACCTTC
CAGSTGAPVYGYTF
>TRBJ2-1|.|.|TRBV27
TGTGCCAGCAGTCGAGCCGGGAATGAGCAGTTCTTC
CASSRAGNEQFF
>TRBJ2-1|TRBD1|.|TRBV6-1
TGTGCCAGCAGTGAGGGCGAGACAGGGGACTTAGGATACAATGAGCAGTTCTTC
CASSEGETGDLGYNEQFF
>TRBJ2-3|TRBD2|.|TRBV6-1
TGTGCCAGCAGTGAATTCCCTAGCGGGAGGAAGGGCACAGATACGCAGTATTTT
CASSEFPSGRKGTDTQYF
>TRBJ2-7|.|.|TRBV23-1
TGCGCCATCTCAGGGGAGGGGCAAACCTACGAGCAGTACTTC
CAISGEGQTYEQYF
>TRBJ2-7|TRBD1|.|TRBV23-1
TGCGCCAGCAGTCAAAACAGGGGGCGCCACGAGCAGTACTTC
CASSQNRGRHEQYF
>TRBJ2-4|TRBD1|few|TRBV4-3
TGCGCCAGCAGCCAGGGACAGGGGTCCAGAGCCAAAAACATTCAGTACTTC
CASSQGQGSRAKNIQYF
>TRBJ2-7|TRBD2|.|TRBV7-2
TGTGCCAGCAGCTCTCATAGTCGCGGAGCGGGAGAGCTCTACGAGCAGTACTTC
CASSSHSRGAGELYEQYF
>TRBJ2-2|.|.|TRBV25-1
TGTGCCAGCAGTGAATTTGGCGACGCCTCCGGGTCCACCGGGGAGCTGTTTTTT
CASSEFGDASGSTGELFF
>TRBJ2-4|TRBD1|.|TRBV2
TGTGCCAGCAGTGGACAGGGAAGGGACATTCAGTACTTC
CASSGQGRDIQYF
>TRBJ2-7|.|.|TRBV28
TGTGCCAGCCACCCGCAGGGGTTTCAGGACTACGAGCAGTACTTC
CASHPQGFQDYEQYF
>TRBJ2-3|TRBD2|.|TRBV30
TGTGCCTGCTGCCGGGGTGCGGGAGGGACAGATACGCAGTATTTT
CACCRGAGGTDTQYF
>TRBJ2-2|TRBD1|.|TRBV28
TGTGCCAGCAGCCTCTACGACAGGGGAGCGAACACCGGGGAGCTGTTTTTT
CASSLYDRGANTGELFF
>TRBJ2-2|.|.|TRBV9
TGTGCCAGCAGCCCCGTCTCCCCGGTCCGGACAACCGGGGAGCTGTTTTTT
CASSPVSPVRTTGELFF
>TRBJ2-5|TRBD2|.|TRBV10-3
TGTGCCATCCGCCAGACTAGCGGGAAGGGTGAGACCCAGTACTTC
CAIRQTSGKGETQYF
>TRBJ2-1|TRBD1|.|TRBV5-1
TGCGCCAGCAAGAGGGACAGGGACAATGAGCAGTTCTTC
CASKRDRDNEQFF
>TRBJ2-7|.|.|TRBV15
TGTGCCACCAGCAGAGGGCAGAAGGACGGGGTCGAGCAGTACTTC
CATSRGQKDGVEQYF
>TRBJ2-1|TRBD1|.|TRBV2
TGTGCCACAGGGGGACAGCCCTCCTACAATGAGCAGTTCTTC
CATGGQPSYNEQFF
>TRBJ2-7|TRBD1|.|TRBV7-2
TGTGCCAGCAGCTCGACGACAGGGGGCTTCTACGAGCAGTACTTC
CASSSTTGGFYEQYF
>TRBJ1-3|TRBD1|.|TRBV28
TGTGCCAGCAGTTTAGGACAGGCACTCTCTGGAAACACCATATATTTT
CASSLGQALSGNTIYF
>TRBJ2-1|TRBD1|few|TRBV19
TGTGCCAGTAGTCTGACTTCGGACAGGACCAGCTACAATGAGCAGTTCTTC
CASSLTSDRTSYNEQFF
>TRBJ2-7|.|.|TRBV6-1
TGTGCCAGCAGTGGGAGCCAGGGGTACGAGCAGTACTTC
CASSGSQGYEQYF
>TRBJ2-7|.|.|TRBV30
TGTGCCTGGAGTGGCCTGATAGAGGGGCAGTACTTC
CAWSGLIEGQYF